This T cell receptor (beta chain) was recorded in a study of T cells in Graves' hyperthyroidism and ophthalmopathy (dated by TCRdb to the late 2010s). Turning to the overall study: Peripheral blood samples were taken at initial diagnosis, before any treatment was given. Prospective prediction of ophthalmopathy was tested in an independent validation cohort of some 20 hyperthyroidism patients and around 16 patients who later progressed to ophthalmopathy. The 95 to 100 discovery patients were divided at random into training and test sets in a 7:3 ratio. Once sampling was done, hyperthyroidism patients were given methimazole at a starting dose of 30 mg daily, whereas ophthalmopathy patients were given high-dose intravenous methylprednisolone. TCR V-J signatures able to tell the groups apart were searched for in a discovery cohort of 95 to 100 patients, of whom fewer than 45 had Graves' ophthalmopathy and about 55 had stable Graves' hyperthyroidism. The study also compared thyroid tissue and blood T-cell repertoires from 5 to 7 Graves' hyperthyroidism patients. The paper describes TCR Vbeta CDR3 sequencing of about 140 peripheral blood samples, made up of 43 ophthalmopathy patients, more than 70 hyperthyroidism patients and some 17 progressor patients. Study-wide findings and limitations: No statistical method was used to fix the sample size in advance, and group allocation was not hidden from the investigators. In validation, the model predicted progression to ophthalmopathy a median of about 6 months before onset, with roughly 68% sensitivity and roughly 73% specificity. Most expanded thyroid clonotypes (frequency above 0.001) were also found in blood, which suggests that blood repertoires may mirror thyroid immune responses. A model built on a 13 V-J signature distinguished ophthalmopathy from stable hyperthyroidism, reaching around 88% sensitivity and about 81% specificity in cross-validation and 80%/75% in testing.

As for this clonotype: It has no known antigen specificity. One base away there is no much larger clone; base qualities are not given.

The TCR beta CDR3 regions were amplified from the RNA transcripts. The first round of RT-PCR for the TCR CDR3 was performed with the HTBI primer set and the Qiagen OneStep RT-PCR kit. A second multiplex PCR round built the libraries, followed by size selection and purification. Libraries were sequenced paired-end with 100 bp reads on an Illumina HiSeq2000. As for the authors' bioinformatics: SOAPnuke was used to process the raw data, removing reads that contained adapters or uncalled bases, had a mean Phred below 15, or lacked an exact match to the constant primer or identifier. COPE v1.2.5 was used to merge high-quality paired reads, and clonotypes were defined as unique nucleotide sequences. MiTCR v1.1 was used to align the clonotypes against IMGT TRBV, TRBD and TRBJ reference segments. Only V-J combinations with frequency above 0.0001, covering 99% to 99.2% of repertoires, were analysed. A TCS score was defined as the ratio between F50 (clonal expansion) and ExV (chaos), using BLOSUM62-based TCRdist between CDR3 peptides within each V-J. Welch's t-statistics and random forest reduced just over 500 V-J features to 13, which were used in a naive Bayes classifier (R e1071). The raw public reads went through TCRdb reprocessing: fastp at Q25, MiXCR clone calling, in-frame beta chains kept. For every CDR3 protein sequence, its rows merge into one entry that carries the most common genes and DNA. Clone size and V and J calls follow TCRdb, not the original study. The sample table lists about 590,000 distinct CDR3 sequences, 15% to 18% of them with a count of one. Roughly 6.6% of the sample is taken by the ten largest.

A patient counted as having stable Graves' hyperthyroidism if no progression to ophthalmopathy occurred over 18 months of follow-up. Hyperthyroidism patients were newly diagnosed, with disease duration under 2 months, and aged 18 to 65 years. The study excluded patients with uncontrolled infections, other autoimmune diseases, pregnancy or lactation. Diagnoses were based on clinical symptoms, serum thyroxine and TRAb, thyroid ultrasound and orbital computed tomography. Ficoll-Paque density gradient centrifugation was used to isolate PBMCs from about 10 ml of fresh peripheral blood. Total RNA was extracted with Trizol reagent, and quality was checked on an Agilent 2100 Bioanalyzer. Ends trimmed: V by 6 bases, J by 6 bases; bases unmatched to a gene: 10. From a lookup of the germline V gene, CDR1 and CDR2 are ENHRY and SYGVKD. There are 16 amino acids in the CDR3, from cysteine to phenylalanine inclusive. The CDR3 DNA has 48 bases and is translated from base 1.

The sequence joins TRBV10-3 to TRBJ2-1; 11 central bases correspond to TRBD2. This TCR came from a woman between 25 and 40 years old with Graves' hyperthyroidism. Sequencing used blood. The encoded CDR3 is CAIRELAGVRGNEQFF. The DNA sequence is given as TGTGCCATCAGGGAACTAGCGGGGGTCCGGGGCAATGAGCAGTTCTTC.